This T cell receptor beta chain was observed in a study of T cells in Graves' hyperthyroidism and ophthalmopathy. V gave up 4 bases and J gave up 7 bases; unmatched junction bases: 10. The CDR3 covers 15 residues. Germline CDR1 DFQATT, CDR2 SNEGSKA (reference sequence). Amplified TCR beta CDR3 regions derived from RNA transcripts. An initial round of RT-PCR targeting the TCR CDR3 relied on the HTBI primer set. One entry per CDR3 protein, called by TCRdb with MiXCR from the multiplex PCR reads. In the table there are about 710,000 distinct CDR3 sequences, over 15% of which are singletons. Clinical symptoms, serum thyroxine and TRAb, thyroid ultrasound and orbital computed tomography together formed the diagnostic basis.

Sequencing was carried out using blood. This TCR derives from a man aged 18 to 30 with Graves' hyperthyroidism. This sequence joins TRBV20-1 and TRBJ1-2; 12 bases match TRBD1. The CDR3 DNA reads as TGCAGTGCTAAGGGACAGGGGGCGGATGATGCTGGCTACACCTTC. Amino acid sequence: CSAKGQGADDAGYTF.